This T cell receptor (beta chain) came from a study of monozygotic twins with inflammatory bowel disease (dated by TCRdb to about 2019). Regarding the study in general: The complete study included 30 or so monozygotic twin pairs: 19 IBD-discordant Danish pairs and nine German pairs, of which four were IBD-concordant and five were IBD-discordant. The search for disease-associated traits relied mainly on comparing, within discordant pairs, IBD patients with their genetically identical healthy co-twins. Each individual had, on average, about 151 000 unique TCRalpha sequences and 181 000 unique TCRbeta sequences available for analysis. The full study reports these points: Compared with healthy twins, IBD patients shared fewer clonotypes with other individuals, and the difference was most pronounced in patients with signs of disease activity. The analysis was unable to tell different T cell subtypes apart. Measured by the inverse Simpson index, TCRbeta repertoire diversity was lower in IBD patients than in their healthy co-twins. Differing immunosuppressive treatments among patients may have added background noise and inter-individual variability to the repertoires. No single strong signal or clonotype linked to IBD turned up in the results, so the idea that one exists was not supported. Repertoire similarity did not differ between concordant and discordant twins, which could be due to limited statistical power.

There are 12 amino acids in the CDR3, from cysteine to phenylalanine inclusive. The DNA is not on file. Sequences SQVTM (CDR1) and ANQGSEA (CDR2) are obtained from the germline V gene. The library was produced with 5' RACE. Each TCR library was prepared from roughly 3,800 ng of total RNA. For each sample, cDNA synthesis was carried out in eight separate reactions using SMARTScribe reverse transcriptase. During cDNA synthesis, template switching introduced unique molecular identifiers that contained a 6-nucleotide sample barcode. TCRalpha and TCRbeta cDNA was amplified in two nested PCRs of around 15 and 9 cycles, and bead purification was carried out after each PCR. Before amplification, the cDNA was both treated with uracil DNA-glycosylase and purified with the QIAquick PCR purification kit. The second PCR added Illumina TruSeq-compatible adapters along with sample-specific barcodes. TapeStation and Qubit were used to check library quality and concentration, and 5 ng of each library was pooled. Sequencing of pooled libraries was carried out on an Illumina HiSeq2500 single-index Rapid Run using 2 x 100 bp reads and custom sequencing primers. The published analysis was carried out like this. PCR and sequencing errors were corrected by UMI-based consensus assembly using MiGEC version 1.2.6. MiXCR version 2.1.1 was used to carry out V(D)J alignment, clonotype assembly and CDR3 extraction. Normalisation of gene usage, clonotype sharing and MAIT/NKT TCR abundance was achieved by analysing the top 1000, 10 000 and 20 000 clonotypes per sample. After downsampling to 27 000 UMIs, diversity was calculated as the inverse Simpson index using the vegan R package. Paired Mann-Whitney U tests on discordant twin pairs were used, with Benjamini-Hochberg multiple-testing correction. TCRdb reprocessed the reads into one record per CDR3 protein sequence, lacking DNA. These V and J calls originate from TCRdb's pipeline instead of the authors' own analysis. The table for this sample records under 150,000 distinct CDR3 sequences. The top ten clonotypes cover 2% to 3% of the sample.

From each donor, a roughly 2.7 ml peripheral blood sample was collected into PAXgene tubes and kept at -80 degrees C. Total RNA was isolated from whole blood with the PAXgene blood miRNA kit on an automated QIAcube, without T cell sorting. Peripheral blood from monozygotic twin pairs, either concordant or discordant for inflammatory bowel disease, underwent deep TCRalpha and TCRbeta repertoire profiling that used unique molecular barcoding. For every twin pair, smoking habits were documented, and each individual was categorised as a current, former or never smoker. Notes on this clonotype: This clone's antigen is unknown.

The sequenced sample consisted of blood. The chain was built from TRBV29-1 and TRBJ2-4; the D gene TCRdb calls, TRBD2, cannot be checked with no DNA. The sequence was collected from a human donor with ulcerative colitis or Crohn's disease, or a healthy co-twin of an affected twin (not recorded which). For the CDR3, the sequence is CSVDGGENIQYF.